Shown below are 21 T cell receptor beta chains from a single sample sequenced in a study of cytomegalovirus exposure and HLA in healthy donors. The PCR used 60 Vbeta and 13 Jbeta primers. This table comes from immunoSEQ multiplex PCR, and its TCRdb copy is limited to in-frame clones, with some not included. Counted here are over 100,000 clones, 65% to 80% occurring once; the ten biggest clones make up around 9.9%. Sequencing input: PBMCs. Receptor source: a man aged 35-49 years in good health and CMV-seropositive.

V usage is TRBV19 and J usage is TRBJ2-7; D not resolved. In germline, CDR1 is LNHDA, CDR2 SQIVND (reference sequence). Trimming took 2 bases from V and 0 from J, leaving 11 bases between them. The CDR3 contains 15 residues. The CDR3 nucleotides are TGTGCCAGTAGTATAATGGCAGGAAACTCCTACGAGCAGTACTTC. Translation: CASSIMAGNSYEQYF.

CDR3 bases: TGTGCCAGCAGCCCGGACAGGGGAGATGGCTACACCTTC. The encoded protein is CASSPDRGDGYTF. This chain joins TRBV7-2 and TRBJ1-2; 9 bases agree with TRBD1. From germline, CDR1 is SGHTA and CDR2 FQGNSA. Trimming cost V 5 bases and J 6 bases; bases outside gene matches: 4. The CDR3 is 13 residues long.

This clone was seen more than once but under ten times. Written as DNA, the CDR3 is TGTGCCAGCTCACTGGACAGGGGAAACTATGGCTACACCTTC. Its translation is CASSLDRGNYGYTF. The J gene is TRBJ1-2, the V gene TRBV18; 9 positions match TRBD1. The germline V gene encodes CDR1 KGHSH and CDR2 LQKENI. This CDR3 has 14 residues. V gave up 4 bases and J gave up 2 bases; unmatched junction bases: 2.

The rearrangement uses TRBV5-4 and TRBJ1-5, with 11 bases fitting TRBD1. The junction had 9 bases not matched to a gene; V was cut back by 3 bases and J by 4 bases. The CDR3 spans 17 residues. Germline values: CDR1 SGHNT, CDR2 YYREEE (reference sequence). CDR3 sequence (DNA): TGTGCCAGCAGCTACGGGACAGGGGGTATAGAGAATCAGCCCCAGCATTTT. Protein product: CASSYGTGGIENQPQHF. The variable domain in full, completed from reference TRBV5-4 and TRBJ1-5, reads ETGVTQSPTHLIKTRGQQVTLRCSSQSGHNTVSWYQQALGQGPQFIFQYYREEENGRGNFPPRFSGLQFPNYSSELNVNALELDDSALYLCASSYGTGGIENQPQHFGDGTRLSIL.

CDR3 sequence: CASSLDPGGRTDTQYF. The CDR3 DNA is TGTGCCAGCAGCTTGGATCCAGGGGGAAGGACAGATACGCAGTATTTT. The genes are TRBV5-4 and TRBJ2-3; 7 bases are shared with TRBD1. The germline V gene has CDR1 SGHNT and CDR2 YYREEE (reference sequence). The junction had 7 bases not matched to a gene; V was cut back by 0 bases and J by 3 bases. The CDR3 spans 16 residues.

CDR3 DNA sequence: TGCGCCAGCAGCTTGGTATCTCCAGCGCCCCCCGCTCCGGCTGAAGCTTTCTTT. Translating gives CASSLVSPAPPAPAEAFF. This chain connects TRBV5-1 to TRBJ1-1; unclear D gene. Germline values: CDR1 SGHRS, CDR2 YFSETQ. The CDR3 runs 18 residues. Between the trimmed V and J ends, which lost 0 bases and 6 bases, there was a span of 24 bases.

This clone was detected once. This chain links TRBV9 with TRBJ2-5; TRBD2 is a possible D gene (7 bases). The germline V and J ends were trimmed by 0 bases and 1 base, with 13 bases remaining between them. In germline, CDR1 is SGDLS, CDR2 YYNGEE. The CDR3 spans 16 residues. The CDR3 bases are TGTGCCAGCAGCGTAGTGGCCGGGGGGCGCCAAGAGACCCAGTACTTC. The encoded protein is CASSVVAGGRQETQYF.

This rearrangement joins TRBV2 to TRBJ2-1; 8 positions match TRBD1. V trimming: 6 bases; J trimming: 3 bases; junction bases outside the gene matches: 16. The CDR3 totals 18 residues. The germline V gene has CDR1 SNHLY and CDR2 FYNNEI. CDR3 bases: TGTGCCAGCAGAGGGTTGGGGTCTGGGGGACAGGTCTACAATGAGCAGTTCTTC. It codes for CASRGLGSGGQVYNEQFF.

The chain is built from TRBV5-6 and TRBJ1-2; weak D call: TRBD1 (5 bases). The CDR3 covers 14 residues. The germline V gene has CDR1 SGHDT and CDR2 YYEEEE. With 4 bases removed from V and 4 bases from J, the gap between germline ends came to 14 bases. The CDR3 protein is CASSPFDSSYGYTF. As DNA, the CDR3 is TGTGCCAGCAGCCCATTCGACAGTTCCTATGGCTACACCTTC.

In its sample, this clone was seen a few times. The V call is TRBV9, the J call TRBJ2-7, with D perhaps TRBD2 (7 bases). Looked up from germline, CDR1 is SGDLS and CDR2 is YYNGEE. Between the trimmed V and J ends, which lost 4 bases and 7 bases, there was a span of 18 bases. This CDR3 comprises 14 residues. As DNA, the CDR3 is TGTGCCAGCAGCCCCCTAACGGGGGGCCGAGAGCAGTACTTC. It translates to CASSPLTGGREQYF.

The chain recombines TRBV4-1 with TRBJ2-7; a possible D gene is TRBD1 (5 bases). Germline CDR1 MGHRA, CDR2 YSYEKL. Trimming stripped 0 bases from V and 3 bases from J, with 12 bases between. The CDR3 spans 15 residues. Written as DNA, the CDR3 is TGCGCCAGCAGCCAAGATCGATCCAGGGTCTACGAGCAGTACTTC. Protein sequence: CASSQDRSRVYEQYF.

This clone is a singleton in its sample. The CDR3 sequence: CASSRLLAGGTDTQYF. Written as DNA, the CDR3 is TGTGCCAGCTCACGACTACTAGCGGGGGGCACAGATACGCAGTATTTT. This chain links TRBV18 with TRBJ2-3; TRBD2 agrees at 11 bases. This CDR3 region has 16 residues. The J segment lost 1 base and the V segment lost 4 bases, leaving 4 bases of the junction unmatched. The V gene's germline CDR1 is KGHSH and CDR2 LQKENI. The full variable domain, its missing parts supplied by reference TRBV18 and TRBJ2-3, is NAGVMQNPRHLVRRRGQEARLRCSPMKGHSHVYWYRQLPEEGLKFMVYLQKENIIDESGMPKERFSAEFPKEGPSILRIQQVVRGDSAAYFCASSRLLAGGTDTQYFGPGTRLTVL.

V and J are TRBV7-9 and TRBJ1-2, with TRBD1 identical over 9 bases. This CDR3 has 13 residues. Looked up from germline, CDR1 is SEHNR and CDR2 is FQNEAQ (reference sequence). The J segment lost 7 bases and the V segment lost 5 bases, leaving 5 bases of the junction unmatched. The CDR3 region is CASSLMGQGGYTF. CDR3 in DNA: TGTGCCAGCAGCCTTATGGGACAGGGTGGCTACACCTTC.

There are a few counts of this clone. This chain connects TRBV6-5 to TRBJ2-6, with D perhaps TRBD2 (6 bases). Germline V gene sequence: CDR1 MNHEY, CDR2 SVGAGI. The CDR3 length is 16 residues. V was shortened by 2 bases and J by 3 bases, with 11 bases between the two germline ends. Here the CDR3 DNA reads TGTGCCAGCAGTTACGTCCTGGGAGGTGGGGCCAACGTCCTGACTTTC. Translation gives CASSYVLGGGANVLTF.

The chain has TRBV27 and TRBJ2-5; the match to TRBD2 covers 8 bases. Germline values: CDR1 MNHEY, CDR2 SMNVEV (reference sequence). The V gene end was trimmed by 4 bases and the J gene end by 2 bases; junction bases not matched to a gene: 9. This CDR3 contains 16 residues. CDR3 DNA sequence: TGTGCCAGCAGTTGGACTAGCCGAAAAGCACAAGAGACCCAGTACTTC. Amino acid sequence: CASSWTSRKAQETQYF.

V and J are TRBV9 and TRBJ2-1; tentatively, D is TRBD1 (6 bases). The germline gives CDR1 SGDLS, CDR2 YYNGEE. The V gene lost 0 bases and the J gene lost 9 bases, with 13 bases spanning the gap. This CDR3 has 14 residues. The CDR3 reads CASSVVGGAGEQFF. Here the CDR3 DNA reads TGTGCCAGCAGCGTAGTAGGGGGTGCTGGTGAGCAGTTCTTC. The full variable domain, rest sourced from reference TRBV9 and TRBJ2-1, is DSGVTQTPKHLITATGQRVTLRCSPRSGDLSVYWYQQSLDQGLQFLIQYYNGEERAKGNILERFSAQQFPDLHSELNLSSLELGDSALYFCASSVVGGAGEQFFGPGTRLTVL.

The chain has TRBV4-2 and TRBJ1-2, with a weak D call TRBD1 (5 bases). CDR1 LGHNA and CDR2 YNFKEQ come from the germline V gene. The V end was cut by 5 bases, the J end by 10 bases, with 17 bases between. The CDR3 extends over 13 amino acids. The CDR3 nucleotides are TGTGCCAGCAGCGGGGGGAACGGAGGAGACTACACCTTC. It yields the protein CASSGGNGGDYTF.

The chain recombines TRBV7-2 with TRBJ1-6; TRBD1 aligns across 7 bases. Germline V gene data show CDR1 as SGHTA and CDR2 as FQGNSA. This CDR3 region has 13 residues. V gave up 7 bases and J gave up 13 bases; unmatched junction bases: 10. DNA of the CDR3: TGTGCCAGCACCTCTGACAGGGCTCGTCCCCTCCACTTT. It yields the protein CASTSDRARPLHF.

On this clone: This sample also contains other DNA sequences that code for the same CDR3. The J gene is TRBJ1-1, the V gene TRBV2; tentatively, D is TRBD1 (6 bases). The germline V gene encodes CDR1 SNHLY and CDR2 FYNNEI. Trimming stripped 5 bases from V and 1 base from J, with 11 bases between. The CDR3 loop spans 14 amino acids. The CDR3 loop reads CASSQQGPNTEAFF. DNA for the CDR3: TGTGCCAGCAGTCAACAGGGACCGAACACTGAAGCTTTCTTT.

Only a few counts were recorded for this clone. This rearrangement joins TRBV2 to TRBJ2-3; possibly TRBD1 for D (7 bases). Germline values: CDR1 SNHLY, CDR2 FYNNEI. This CDR3 is 15 amino acids long. V lost 6 bases and J 2 bases, leaving 15 bases between the germline ends. CDR3 region: CASSRRGQNTDTQYF. DNA for the CDR3: TGTGCCAGCAGCAGGAGGGGACAGAACACAGATACGCAGTATTTT.

This clone appeared a single time. This chain connects TRBV15 to TRBJ2-3; TRBD2 aligns across 14 bases. V shed 1 base, J shed 3 bases, and the junction held 6 bases outside the gene matches. The CDR3 has 18 amino acids. CDR1 and CDR2 from the germline V gene are LNHNV and YYDKDF (reference sequence). CDR3 nucleotide sequence: TGTGCCACCAGCAGAGGGACTAGCGGGGGGTCGGCGACAGATACGCAGTATTTT. Encoded protein: CATSRGTSGGSATDTQYF. The full variable domain, its missing parts supplied by reference TRBV15 and TRBJ2-3, is DAMVIQNPRYQVTQFGKPVTLSCSQTLNHNVMYWYQQKSSQAPKLLFHYYDKDFNNEADTPDNFQSRRPNTSFCFLDIRSPGLGDTAMYLCATSRGTSGGSATDTQYFGPGTRLTVL.